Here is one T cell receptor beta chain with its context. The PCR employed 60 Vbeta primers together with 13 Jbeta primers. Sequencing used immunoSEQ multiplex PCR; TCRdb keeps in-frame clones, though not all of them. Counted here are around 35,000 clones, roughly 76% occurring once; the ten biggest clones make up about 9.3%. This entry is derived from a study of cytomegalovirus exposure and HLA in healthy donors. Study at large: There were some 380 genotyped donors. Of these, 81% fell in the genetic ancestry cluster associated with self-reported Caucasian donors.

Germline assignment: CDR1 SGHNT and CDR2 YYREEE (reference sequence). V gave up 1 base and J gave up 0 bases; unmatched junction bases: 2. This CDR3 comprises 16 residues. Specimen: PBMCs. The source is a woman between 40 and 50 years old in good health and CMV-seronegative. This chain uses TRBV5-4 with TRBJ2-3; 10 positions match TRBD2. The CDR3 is CASSLIAGGSTDTQYF. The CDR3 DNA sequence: TGTGCCAGCAGCTTGATAGCGGGGGGAAGCACAGATACGCAGTATTTT.